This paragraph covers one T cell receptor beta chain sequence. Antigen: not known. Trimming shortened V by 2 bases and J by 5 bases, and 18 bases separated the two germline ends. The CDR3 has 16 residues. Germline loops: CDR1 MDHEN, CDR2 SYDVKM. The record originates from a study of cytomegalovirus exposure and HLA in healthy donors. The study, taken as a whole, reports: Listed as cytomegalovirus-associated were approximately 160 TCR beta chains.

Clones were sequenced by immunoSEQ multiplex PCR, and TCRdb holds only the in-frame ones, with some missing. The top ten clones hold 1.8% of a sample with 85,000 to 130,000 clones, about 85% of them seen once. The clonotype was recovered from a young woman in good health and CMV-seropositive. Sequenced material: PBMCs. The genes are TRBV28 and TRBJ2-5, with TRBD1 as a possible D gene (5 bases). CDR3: CASSLMAGLNRETQYF. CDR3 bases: TGTGCCAGCAGTTTAATGGCAGGGCTAAATCGGGAGACCCAGTACTTC.